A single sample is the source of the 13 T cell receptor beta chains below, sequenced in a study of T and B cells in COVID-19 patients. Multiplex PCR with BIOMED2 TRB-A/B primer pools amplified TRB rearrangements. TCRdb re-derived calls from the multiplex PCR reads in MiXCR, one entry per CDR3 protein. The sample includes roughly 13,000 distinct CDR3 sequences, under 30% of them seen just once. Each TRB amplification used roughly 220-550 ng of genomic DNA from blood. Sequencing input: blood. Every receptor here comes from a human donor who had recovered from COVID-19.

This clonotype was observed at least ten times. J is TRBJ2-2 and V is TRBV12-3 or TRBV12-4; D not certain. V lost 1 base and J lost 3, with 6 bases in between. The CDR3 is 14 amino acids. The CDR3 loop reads CASSLDGYTGELFF. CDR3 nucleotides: TGTGCCAGCAGTTTAGACGGGTACACCGGGGAGCTGTTTTTT.

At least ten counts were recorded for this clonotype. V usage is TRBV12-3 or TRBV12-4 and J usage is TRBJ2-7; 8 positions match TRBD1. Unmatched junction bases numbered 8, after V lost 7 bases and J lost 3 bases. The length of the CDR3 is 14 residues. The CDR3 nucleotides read TGTGCCAGCACCTGGGGCAGGGGGCTCTACGAGCAGTACTTC. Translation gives CASTWGRGLYEQYF.

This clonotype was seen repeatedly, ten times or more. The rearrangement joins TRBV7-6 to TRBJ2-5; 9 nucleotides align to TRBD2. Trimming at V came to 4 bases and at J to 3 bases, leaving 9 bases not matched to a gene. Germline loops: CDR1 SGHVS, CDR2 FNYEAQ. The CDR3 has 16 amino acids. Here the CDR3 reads CASSSQTSGTKETQYF. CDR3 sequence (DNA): TGTGCCAGCAGCTCCCAGACTAGCGGAACTAAAGAGACCCAGTACTTC.

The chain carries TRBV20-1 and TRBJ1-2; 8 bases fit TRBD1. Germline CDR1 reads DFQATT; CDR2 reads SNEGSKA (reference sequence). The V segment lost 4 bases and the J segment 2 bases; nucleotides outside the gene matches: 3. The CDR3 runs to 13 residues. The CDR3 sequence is CSAIRDRNYGYTF. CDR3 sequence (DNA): TGCAGTGCTATCCGGGACAGGAACTATGGCTACACCTTC.

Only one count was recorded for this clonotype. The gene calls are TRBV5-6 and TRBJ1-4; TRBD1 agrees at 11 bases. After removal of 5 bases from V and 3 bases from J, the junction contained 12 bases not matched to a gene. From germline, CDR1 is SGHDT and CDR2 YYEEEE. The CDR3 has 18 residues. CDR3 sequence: CASSGSGTGGEANEKLFF. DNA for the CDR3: TGTGCCAGCAGTGGGTCCGGGACAGGGGGTGAAGCTAATGAAAAACTGTTTTTT.

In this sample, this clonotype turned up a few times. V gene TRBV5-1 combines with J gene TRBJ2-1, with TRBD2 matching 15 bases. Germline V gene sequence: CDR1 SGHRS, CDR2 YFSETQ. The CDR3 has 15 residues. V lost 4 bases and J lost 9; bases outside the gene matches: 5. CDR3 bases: TGCGCCAGCAGCATCGGACTAGCGGGAGGGGGTGAGCAGTTCTTC. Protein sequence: CASSIGLAGGGEQFF.

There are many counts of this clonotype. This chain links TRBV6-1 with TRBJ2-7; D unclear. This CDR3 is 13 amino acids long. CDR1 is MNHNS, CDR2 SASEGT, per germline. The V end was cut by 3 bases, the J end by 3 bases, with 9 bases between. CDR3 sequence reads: CASSDGSFYEQYF. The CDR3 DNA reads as TGTGCCAGCAGTGATGGCAGCTTCTACGAGCAGTACTTC.

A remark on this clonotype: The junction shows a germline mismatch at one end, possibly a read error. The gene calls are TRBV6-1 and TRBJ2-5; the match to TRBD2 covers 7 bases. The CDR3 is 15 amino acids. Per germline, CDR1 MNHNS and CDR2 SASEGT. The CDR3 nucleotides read TGTGCCACCAGTGACTTTCTAGCGGAGAGGGAGACCCAGTACTTC. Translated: CATSDFLAERETQYF.

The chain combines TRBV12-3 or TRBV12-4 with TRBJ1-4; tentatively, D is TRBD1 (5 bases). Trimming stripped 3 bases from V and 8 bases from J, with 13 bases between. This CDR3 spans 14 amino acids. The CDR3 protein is CASSLSGGGEKLFF. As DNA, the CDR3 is TGTGCCAGCAGTTTGAGCGGGGGTGGAGAAAAACTGTTTTTT.

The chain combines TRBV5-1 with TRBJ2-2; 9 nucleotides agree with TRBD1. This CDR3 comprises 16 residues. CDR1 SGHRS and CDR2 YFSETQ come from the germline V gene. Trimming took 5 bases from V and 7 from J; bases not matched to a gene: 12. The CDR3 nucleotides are TGCGCCAGCAGGGGTGGGACAGGGTCCATCGGCGGGGAGCTGTTTTTT. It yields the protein CASRGGTGSIGGELFF.

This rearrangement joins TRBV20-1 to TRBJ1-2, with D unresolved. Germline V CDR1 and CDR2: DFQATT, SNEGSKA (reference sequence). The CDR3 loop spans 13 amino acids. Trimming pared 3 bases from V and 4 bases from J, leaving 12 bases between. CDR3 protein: CSARARPSYGYTF. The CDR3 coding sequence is TGCAGTGCTAGGGCGCGACCCAGCTATGGCTACACCTTC.

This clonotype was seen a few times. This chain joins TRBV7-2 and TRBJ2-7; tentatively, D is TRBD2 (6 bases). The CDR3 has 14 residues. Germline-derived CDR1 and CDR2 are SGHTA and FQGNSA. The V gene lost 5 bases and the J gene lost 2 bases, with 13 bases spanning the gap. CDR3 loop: CASSQIRTTYEQYF. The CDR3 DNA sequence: TGTGCCAGCAGCCAAATACGGACTACCTACGAGCAGTACTTC.

CDR3 sequence reads: CASSLGGQGGETQYF. Written as DNA, the CDR3 is TGTGCCAGCAGCTTGGGGGGACAGGGCGGTGAGACCCAGTACTTC. The chain uses TRBV5-4 and TRBJ2-5; TRBD1 matches 9 bases. This CDR3 is 15 amino acids long. V lost 0 bases, J lost 5 bases, and 5 bases stayed unmatched. Germline CDR1 and CDR2: SGHNT and YYREEE (reference sequence).